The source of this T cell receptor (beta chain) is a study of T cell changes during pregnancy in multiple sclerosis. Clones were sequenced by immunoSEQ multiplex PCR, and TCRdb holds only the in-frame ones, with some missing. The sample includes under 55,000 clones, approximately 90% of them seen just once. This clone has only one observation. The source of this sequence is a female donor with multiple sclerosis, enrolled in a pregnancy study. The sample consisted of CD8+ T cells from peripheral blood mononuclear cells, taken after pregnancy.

DNA for the CDR3: TGTGCCAGCAGTTCTACGACAGGGGATGGTTCACCCCTCCACTTT. Encoded protein: CASSSTTGDGSPLHF. The chain recombines TRBV6-5 with TRBJ1-6; TRBD1 aligns across 8 bases. CDR1 and CDR2 from the germline V gene are MNHEY and SVGAGI. The CDR3 runs 15 residues. V was clipped by 4 bases and J by 9 bases; unmatched bases: 8.